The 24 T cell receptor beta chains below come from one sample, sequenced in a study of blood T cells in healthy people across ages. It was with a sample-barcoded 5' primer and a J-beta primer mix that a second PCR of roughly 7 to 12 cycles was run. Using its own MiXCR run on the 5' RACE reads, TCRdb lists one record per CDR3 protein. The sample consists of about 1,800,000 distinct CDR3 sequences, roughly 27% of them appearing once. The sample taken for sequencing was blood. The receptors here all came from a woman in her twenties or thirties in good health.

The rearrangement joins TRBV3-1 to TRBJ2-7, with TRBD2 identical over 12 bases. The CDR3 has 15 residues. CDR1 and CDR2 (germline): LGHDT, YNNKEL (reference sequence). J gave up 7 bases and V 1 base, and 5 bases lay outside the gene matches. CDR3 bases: TGTGCCAGCAGCCAAGCCGGGACTAGCGGGTTTGAGCAGTACTTC. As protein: CASSQAGTSGFEQYF.

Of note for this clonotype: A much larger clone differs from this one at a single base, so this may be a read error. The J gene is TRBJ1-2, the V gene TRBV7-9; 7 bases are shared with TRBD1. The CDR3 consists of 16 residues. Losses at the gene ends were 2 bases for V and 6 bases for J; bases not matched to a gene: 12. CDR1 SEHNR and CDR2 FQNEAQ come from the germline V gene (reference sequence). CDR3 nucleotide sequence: TGTGCCAGCAGCTTAACCGGGACAGCTCCAGGCCATGGCTACACCTTC. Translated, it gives CASSLTGTAPGHGYTF.

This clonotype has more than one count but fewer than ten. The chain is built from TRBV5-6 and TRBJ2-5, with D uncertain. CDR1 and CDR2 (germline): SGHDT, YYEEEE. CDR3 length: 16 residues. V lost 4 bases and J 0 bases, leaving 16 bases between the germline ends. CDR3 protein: CASSPALLGNQETQYF. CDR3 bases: TGTGCCAGCAGCCCCGCCCTTTTGGGAAACCAAGAGACCCAGTACTTC.

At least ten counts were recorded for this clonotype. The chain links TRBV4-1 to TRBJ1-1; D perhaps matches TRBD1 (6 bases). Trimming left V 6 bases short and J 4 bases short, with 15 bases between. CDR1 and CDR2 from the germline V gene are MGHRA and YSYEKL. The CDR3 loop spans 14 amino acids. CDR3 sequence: CASRGAGAGTEAFF. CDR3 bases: TGCGCCAGCAGAGGCGCGGGGGCTGGCACTGAAGCTTTCTTT.

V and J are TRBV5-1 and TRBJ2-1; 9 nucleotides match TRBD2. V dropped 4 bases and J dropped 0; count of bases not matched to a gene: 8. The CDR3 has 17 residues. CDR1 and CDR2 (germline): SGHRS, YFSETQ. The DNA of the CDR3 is TGCGCCAGCAGCACCCCCCTAGCGGGGAGCTCCTACAATGAGCAGTTCTTC. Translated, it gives CASSTPLAGSSYNEQFF.

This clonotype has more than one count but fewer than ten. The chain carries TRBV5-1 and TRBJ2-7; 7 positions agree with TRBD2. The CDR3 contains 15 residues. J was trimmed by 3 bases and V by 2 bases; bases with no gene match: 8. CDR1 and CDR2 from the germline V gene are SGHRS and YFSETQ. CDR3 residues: CASSFGRSGGYEQYF. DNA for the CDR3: TGCGCCAGCAGCTTCGGGCGGTCGGGAGGCTACGAGCAGTACTTC.

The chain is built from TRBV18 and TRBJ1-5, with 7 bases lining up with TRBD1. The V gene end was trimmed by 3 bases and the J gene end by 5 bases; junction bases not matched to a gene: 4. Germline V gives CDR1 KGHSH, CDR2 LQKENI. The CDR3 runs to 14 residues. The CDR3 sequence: CASSPSTGYQPQHF. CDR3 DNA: TGTGCCAGCTCACCTTCGACAGGGTATCAGCCCCAGCATTTT. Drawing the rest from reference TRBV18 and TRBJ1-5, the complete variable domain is NAGVMQNPRHLVRRRGQEARLRCSPMKGHSHVYWYRQLPEEGLKFMVYLQKENIIDESGMPKERFSAEFPKEGPSILRIQQVVRGDSAAYFCASSPSTGYQPQHFGDGTRLSIL.

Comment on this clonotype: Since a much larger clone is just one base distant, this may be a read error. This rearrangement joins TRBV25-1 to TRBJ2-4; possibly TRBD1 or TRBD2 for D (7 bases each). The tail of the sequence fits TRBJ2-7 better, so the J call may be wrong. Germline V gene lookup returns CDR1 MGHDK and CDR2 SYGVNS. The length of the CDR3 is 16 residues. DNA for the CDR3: TGTGCCAGCAGAGAATATCGGGGGGACAGTCCCTACGAGCAGTACTTC. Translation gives CASREYRGDSPYEQYF.

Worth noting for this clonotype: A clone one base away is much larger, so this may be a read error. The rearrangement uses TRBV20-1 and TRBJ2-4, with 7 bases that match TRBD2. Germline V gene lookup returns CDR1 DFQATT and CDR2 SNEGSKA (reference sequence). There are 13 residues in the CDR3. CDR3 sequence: CGARGSGMGIQYF. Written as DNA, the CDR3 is TGCGGTGCTAGAGGCAGCGGGATGGGTATTCAGTACTTC.

Written as DNA, the CDR3 is TGTGCCAGCAGGAACCTAGGGACGGGATCTTCTCTTAATAACTATGGCTACACCTTC. Residues: CASRNLGTGSSLNNYGYTF. The gene calls are TRBV28 and TRBJ1-2; D may be TRBD1 (5 bases). Germline loops: CDR1 MDHEN, CDR2 SYDVKM. Trimming removed 6 bases at V and 1 base at J, with 27 bases between. The CDR3 runs 19 residues.

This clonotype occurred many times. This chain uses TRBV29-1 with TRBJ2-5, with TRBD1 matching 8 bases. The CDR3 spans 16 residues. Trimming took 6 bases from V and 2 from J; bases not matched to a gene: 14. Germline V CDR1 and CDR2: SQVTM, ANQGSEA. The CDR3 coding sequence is TGCAGCGTGAACCGACCCCGGACAGGGAGACAAGAGACCCAGTACTTC. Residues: CSVNRPRTGRQETQYF.

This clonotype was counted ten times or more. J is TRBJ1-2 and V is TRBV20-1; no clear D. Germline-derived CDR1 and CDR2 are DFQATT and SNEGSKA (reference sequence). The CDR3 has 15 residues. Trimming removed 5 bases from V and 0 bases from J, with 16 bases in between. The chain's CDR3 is CSAPWERKSNYGYTF. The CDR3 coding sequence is TGCAGTGCTCCTTGGGAAAGGAAGTCTAACTATGGCTACACCTTC.

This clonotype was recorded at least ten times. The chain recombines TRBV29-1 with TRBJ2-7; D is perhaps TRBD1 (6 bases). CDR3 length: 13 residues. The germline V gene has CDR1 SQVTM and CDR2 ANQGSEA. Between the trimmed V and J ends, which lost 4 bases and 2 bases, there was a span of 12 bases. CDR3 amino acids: CSVAGVYTYEQYF. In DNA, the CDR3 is TGCAGCGTTGCAGGGGTCTACACCTACGAGCAGTACTTC.

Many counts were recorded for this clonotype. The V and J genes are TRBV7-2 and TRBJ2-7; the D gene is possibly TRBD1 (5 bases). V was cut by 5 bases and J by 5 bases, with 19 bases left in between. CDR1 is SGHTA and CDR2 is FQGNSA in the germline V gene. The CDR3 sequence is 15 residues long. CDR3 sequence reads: CASSAPGVRVDEQYF. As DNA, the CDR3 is TGTGCCAGCAGCGCCCCGGGCGTCAGGGTGGACGAGCAGTACTTC.

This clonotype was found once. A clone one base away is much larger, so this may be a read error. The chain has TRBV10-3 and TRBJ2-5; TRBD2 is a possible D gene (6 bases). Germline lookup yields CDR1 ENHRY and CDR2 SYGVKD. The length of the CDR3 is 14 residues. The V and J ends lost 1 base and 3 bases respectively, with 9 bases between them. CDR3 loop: CAISEFVAEETQYF. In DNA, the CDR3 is TGTGCCATCAGTGAGTTCGTAGCGGAAGAGACCCAGTACTTC.

The CDR3 sequence: CSASSGQETFYEQYF. The DNA for the CDR3 is TGCAGTGCTAGCTCTGGGCAGGAGACATTCTACGAGCAGTACTTC. This sequence joins TRBV20-1 and TRBJ2-7, with D uncertain. V lost 3 bases and J lost 3, with 18 bases in between. The CDR3 spans 15 residues. Germline assignment: CDR1 DFQATT and CDR2 SNEGSKA (reference sequence).

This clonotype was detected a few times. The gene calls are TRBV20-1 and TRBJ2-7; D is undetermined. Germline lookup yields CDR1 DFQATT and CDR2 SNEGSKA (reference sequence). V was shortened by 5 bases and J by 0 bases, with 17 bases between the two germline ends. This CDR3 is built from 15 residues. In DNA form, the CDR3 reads TGCAGTGCTGAGTCCCGGGCCTCGAGCTCCTACGAGCAGTACTTC. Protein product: CSAESRASSSYEQYF.

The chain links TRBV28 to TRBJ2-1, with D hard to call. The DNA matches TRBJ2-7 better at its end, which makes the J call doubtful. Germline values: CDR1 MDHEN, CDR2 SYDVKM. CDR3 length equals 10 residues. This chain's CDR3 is CASGSNEQYF. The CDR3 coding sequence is TGTGCCAGCGGAAGCAATGAGCAGTACTTC.

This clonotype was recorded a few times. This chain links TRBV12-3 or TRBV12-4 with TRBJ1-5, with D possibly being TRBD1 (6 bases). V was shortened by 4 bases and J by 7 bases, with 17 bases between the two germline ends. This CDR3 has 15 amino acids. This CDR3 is CASSSGGRLGQPQHF. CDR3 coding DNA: TGTGCCAGCAGTTCGGGGGGCCGGCTAGGACAGCCCCAGCATTTT.

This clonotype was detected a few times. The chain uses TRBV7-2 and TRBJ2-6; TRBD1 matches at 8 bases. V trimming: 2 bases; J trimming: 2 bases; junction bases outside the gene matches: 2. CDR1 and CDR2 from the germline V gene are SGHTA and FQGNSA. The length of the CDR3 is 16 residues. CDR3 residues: CASSLTGGAGANVLTF. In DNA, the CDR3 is TGTGCCAGCAGCTTAACAGGGGGTGCTGGGGCCAACGTCCTGACTTTC.

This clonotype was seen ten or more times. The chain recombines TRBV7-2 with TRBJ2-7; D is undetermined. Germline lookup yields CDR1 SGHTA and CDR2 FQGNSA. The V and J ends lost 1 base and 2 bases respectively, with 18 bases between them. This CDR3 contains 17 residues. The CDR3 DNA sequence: TGTGCCAGCAGCTTAGGAGGTTCGGCAGAGATTGCCTACGAGCAGTACTTC. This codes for CASSLGGSAEIAYEQYF.

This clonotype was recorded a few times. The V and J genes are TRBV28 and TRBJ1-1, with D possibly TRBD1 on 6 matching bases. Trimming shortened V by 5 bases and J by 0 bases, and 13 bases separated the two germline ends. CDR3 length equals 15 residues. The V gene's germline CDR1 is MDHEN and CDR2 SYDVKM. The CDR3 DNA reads TGTGCCAGCAGTCCCGACAGGCCGATGAACACTGAAGCTTTCTTT. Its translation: CASSPDRPMNTEAFF.

CDR3: CASSKEGIRQDTQYF. The CDR3 coding sequence is TGCGCCAGCAGCAAGGAGGGGATACGGCAGGATACGCAGTATTTT. The chain combines TRBV5-1 with TRBJ2-3, with D perhaps TRBD2 (6 bases). The V gene's germline CDR1 is SGHRS and CDR2 YFSETQ. Trimming stripped 4 bases from V and 6 bases from J, with 18 bases between. This CDR3 is 15 amino acids long.

This CDR3 reads CASSDYLGLSNQPQHF. The CDR3 DNA is TGTGCCAGCAGTGACTACTTGGGCCTTAGCAATCAGCCCCAGCATTTT. V gene TRBV6-2 or TRBV6-3 combines with J gene TRBJ1-5; D uncertain. The CDR3 runs 16 residues. V was clipped by 5 bases and J by 0 bases, with 14 bases between them. Per the germline V gene, CDR1 is MNHEY and CDR2 is SVGEGT.